This entry concerns a single TCR beta chain. Germline values: CDR1 MDHEN, CDR2 SYDVKM. V lost 7 bases and J 6 bases, leaving 13 bases between the germline ends. The CDR3 contains 12 residues. This specimen comes from a study of shared clonotypes between healthy human individuals. Repertoires were generated with immunoSEQ multiplex PCR, while TCRdb's copy carries only in-frame clones and drops some. The table has around 1.6 million clones, nearly 99% seen once. Sequencing was carried out using naive CD4+ T cells sorted from blood. Subset of the sample: CD45RA+ positively selected. The V gene is TRBV28, the J gene TRBJ2-7; either TRBD1 or TRBD2 may supply D (6 bases each). This receptor was taken from a man aged 25 to 45 in good health. The CDR3 DNA reads TGTGCCAGCACCTATGGGGGGCGCGAGCAGTACTTC. Amino acid sequence: CASTYGGREQYF.